Listed below are T cell receptor beta chains from one sample, sequenced in a study of shared clonotypes between healthy human individuals. The repertoire was sequenced with immunoSEQ multiplex PCR; TCRdb's copy has only in-frame clones and lacks some. This sample has hundreds of thousands of clones, with around 93% found just once. Specimen: naive CD8+ T cells sorted from blood. These receptor sequences come from a man aged 30 to 45 in good health. The CDR3 runs from the conserved cysteine through the conserved F or W. D genes are given only for firm matches. Size is omitted from some rows. Given values are once, few, many or a class for expanded clones.

>TRBV5-5|-|once|TRBJ2-7
CASSLGGYSYEQYF
TGTGCCAGCAGCTTGGGAGGGTACTCCTACGAGCAGTACTTC
>TRBV7-8|TRBD1|-|TRBJ1-4
CASSSRKLWQGRDSYTEKLFF
TGTGCCAGCAGCTCAAGGAAATTGTGGCAGGGACGGGACAGCTATACCGAAAAACTGTTTTTT
>TRBV9|-|-|TRBJ2-7
CASSVVPGARYEQYF
TGTGCCAGCAGCGTAGTGCCAGGGGCGCGGTACGAGCAGTACTTC
>TRBV29-1|TRBD2|once|TRBJ2-7
CSADSSGSSYEQYF
TGCAGCGCCGACTCTAGCGGTTCCTCCTACGAGCAGTACTTC
>TRBV12-2|-|-|TRBJ2-1
CASRQRTSGRYDSYNEQFF
TGTGCAAGTCGCCAGAGGACTAGCGGGAGGTACGACTCCTACAATGAGCAGTTCTTC
>TRBV6-1|TRBD2|-|TRBJ2-3
CASNQRASGGDTQYF
TGTGCCAGCAATCAGAGAGCTAGCGGGGGAGATACGCAGTATTTT
>TRBV7-6|-|-|TRBJ2-1
CASSFPGRAQGVRPNEQFF
TGTGCCAGCAGCTTTCCGGGGAGGGCACAGGGAGTAAGGCCCAATGAGCAGTTCTTC
>TRBV14|-|-|TRBJ2-1
CASSHSAGSSYNEQFF
TGTGCCAGCAGCCACTCGGCAGGAAGCTCCTACAATGAGCAGTTCTTC
>TRBV6-5|TRBD1|-|TRBJ1-1
CASSYNGQGGFPAFF
TGTGCCAGCAGTTACAACGGACAGGGGGGTTTCCCAGCTTTCTTT
>TRBV27|-|-|TRBJ2-5
CASSFGRQETQYF
TGTGCCAGCAGTTTCGGGCGGCAAGAGACCCAGTACTTC
>TRBV27|-|-|TRBJ2-3
CASSLAGRSTDTQYF
TGTGCCAGCAGTTTAGCGGGGCGTAGCACAGATACGCAGTATTTT
>TRBV6-5|-|-|TRBJ1-1
CASSYSTQINTEAFF
TGTGCCAGCAGTTACTCGACTCAGATTAACACTGAAGCTTTCTTT
>TRBV15|TRBD2|-|TRBJ2-1
CATSRGLANYNEQFF
TGTGCCACCAGCAGGGGACTAGCGAACTACAATGAGCAGTTCTTC
>TRBV25-1|-|-|TRBJ2-1
CASSEYQGGSYNEQFF
TGTGCCAGCAGTGAATATCAGGGTGGCTCCTACAATGAGCAGTTCTTC
>TRBV28|TRBD2|-|TRBJ2-1
CASSLLAGGLGNEQFF
TGTGCCAGCAGTTTACTAGCGGGAGGGCTTGGCAATGAGCAGTTCTTC
>TRBV28|TRBD2|-|TRBJ2-7
CASRELAGFYEQYF
TGTGCCAGCAGGGAATTAGCGGGATTCTACGAGCAGTACTTC
>TRBV6-1|-|-|TRBJ2-5
CASSEAGSAGQETQYF
TGTGCCAGCAGTGAAGCAGGGTCAGCGGGTCAAGAGACCCAGTACTTC
>TRBV7-9|-|-|TRBJ1-5
CASSFGRDNQPQHF
TGTGCCAGCAGCTTTGGACGGGACAATCAGCCCCAGCATTTT
>TRBV7-8|TRBD2|-|TRBJ2-1
CASKRLAGEDEQFF
TGTGCCAGCAAACGGCTAGCGGGAGAGGATGAGCAGTTCTTC
>TRBV7-3|TRBD1|-|TRBJ2-5
CASSLKAAGTGGETQYF
TGTGCCAGCAGCTTAAAGGCGGCTGGGACAGGGGGGGAGACCCAGTACTTC
>TRBV5-1|TRBD1|-|TRBJ2-3
CASSFQGVNPKDTQYF
TGCGCCAGCAGCTTCCAGGGGGTCAACCCCAAAGATACGCAGTATTTT
>TRBV27|-|-|TRBJ2-7
CASSLSSDYEQYF
TGTGCCAGCAGTTTATCGTCAGACTACGAGCAGTACTTC
>TRBV28|-|-|TRBJ1-5
CASSPRRQEPQPQHF
TGTGCCAGCAGTCCAAGAAGACAGGAGCCACAGCCCCAGCATTTT
>TRBV12-5|TRBD1|-|TRBJ2-1
CASVAGQGPHEQFF
TGTGCTAGTGTCGCGGGACAGGGTCCGCATGAGCAGTTCTTC
>TRBV7-9|TRBD1|-|TRBJ1-6
CASSSYNDRGHSSPLHF
TGTGCCAGCAGCTCTTACAACGACAGGGGGCATAGTTCACCCCTCCACTTT
>TRBV10-2|-|-|TRBJ2-3
CASSTDTQYF
TGCGCCTCTAGCACAGATACGCAGTATTTT
>TRBV29-1|-|-|TRBJ1-2
CSVEERDGYTF
TGCAGCGTTGAAGAGCGGGATGGCTACACCTTC
>TRBV27|-|-|TRBJ1-5
CASSLSRVNQPQHF
TGTGCCAGCAGTTTATCCCGGGTTAATCAGCCCCAGCATTTT
>TRBV7-9|TRBD2|-|TRBJ2-7
CASSFPLAGVNGEQYF
TGTGCCAGCAGCTTCCCACTAGCGGGAGTTAACGGCGAGCAGTACTTC